These 14 T cell receptor beta chains originate from one sample sequenced in a study of PD-1 blockade in classical Hodgkin lymphoma. In every patient, relapse followed autologous stem cell transplantation, while exposure to brentuximab vedotin differed. Assay used: immunoSEQ multiplex PCR; TCRdb lists only in-frame clones, some missing. The sample consists of over 50,000 clones, over 70% of them appearing once. Sequencing used peripheral blood mononuclear cells (PBMCs), obtained at baseline. The receptors were sampled from a human donor with classical Hodgkin lymphoma.

J is TRBJ1-1 and V is TRBV11-3, with D possibly TRBD1 on 6 matching bases. The CDR3 extends over 16 amino acids. Per germline, CDR1 SGHNT and CDR2 YENEEA. V gave up 1 base and J gave up 5 bases, with 17 bases separating them. The CDR3 region is CASSLGVWGRETEAFF. The CDR3 region has the DNA TGTGCCAGCAGCTTAGGAGTCTGGGGGCGAGAAACTGAAGCTTTCTTT.

The CDR3 nucleotides read TGCGCCAGCAGTGAGTTGCCCGGGGCGAATGAGCAGTTCTTC. Protein product: CASSELPGANEQFF. The gene calls are TRBV10-2 and TRBJ2-1; D tentatively reads TRBD1 or TRBD2 (5 bases each). This CDR3 has 14 amino acids. The germline gives CDR1 WSHSY, CDR2 SAAADI. The V gene lost 1 base and the J gene lost 7 bases, with 11 bases spanning the gap.

CDR3 sequence: CASSIQGSTDTQYF. CDR3 bases: TGTGCCAGTAGTATACAGGGGAGCACAGATACGCAGTATTTT. The chain couples TRBV19 to TRBJ2-3, with D possibly matching TRBD1 (6 bases). The CDR3 sequence is 14 residues long. Trimming took 2 bases from V and 0 from J, leaving 6 bases between them. CDR1 and CDR2 from the germline V gene are LNHDA and SQIVND (reference sequence).

The chain couples TRBV25-1 to TRBJ2-3, with D hard to call. The V end was cut by 2 bases, the J end by 2 bases, with 14 bases between. The length of the CDR3 is 16 residues. The germline CDR1 and CDR2 sequences are MGHDK and SYGVNS. CDR3 loop: CASSEPWAASTDTQYF. The CDR3 DNA sequence: TGTGCCAGCAGTGAACCATGGGCCGCTTCCACAGATACGCAGTATTTT.

The J gene is TRBJ1-3, the V gene TRBV19, with TRBD1 as a possible D gene (5 bases). In germline, CDR1 is LNHDA, CDR2 SQIVND (reference sequence). The CDR3 covers 13 residues. Trimming stripped 4 bases from V and 3 bases from J, with 7 bases between. The CDR3 DNA reads TGTGCCAGTAGTACGGGGGGTGGAAACACCATATATTTT. Its protein product is CASSTGGGNTIYF.

This chain joins TRBV30 and TRBJ1-4; D may be TRBD1 (5 bases). CDR1 is GTSNPN, CDR2 SVGIG, per germline (reference sequence). CDR3 length equals 15 residues. V was pared by 2 bases and J by 8 bases, with 18 bases between. CDR3 DNA sequence: TGTGCCTGGAGTTTCCGTGGAGGGGCAGGAGAAAAACTGTTTTTT. It codes for CAWSFRGGAGEKLFF.

The J gene is TRBJ2-3, the V gene TRBV7-2; 7 bases align to TRBD2. This CDR3 has 15 residues. V lost 3 bases and J lost 6; bases outside the gene matches: 9. The germline V gene encodes CDR1 SGHTA and CDR2 FQGNSA. The CDR3 is CASSFPGEGSDTQYF. The CDR3 DNA reads as TGTGCCAGCAGCTTTCCGGGGGAGGGGTCGGATACGCAGTATTTT.

This clone was observed a handful of times. CDR3 loop: CASSLTGSNQPQHF. Written as DNA, the CDR3 is TGCGCCAGCAGCCTAACAGGGTCGAATCAGCCCCAGCATTTT. The chain links TRBV5-1 to TRBJ1-5; possibly TRBD1 for D (6 bases). CDR3 length equals 14 residues. Germline V lookup: CDR1 SGHRS, CDR2 YFSETQ. Trimming shortened V by 4 bases and J by 4 bases, and 12 bases separated the two germline ends. Full variable domain (missing parts from reference TRBV5-1 and TRBJ1-5): KAGVTQTPRYLIKTRGQQVTLSCSPISGHRSVSWYQQTPGQGLQFLFEYFSETQRNKGNFPGRFSGRQFSNSRSEMNVSTLELGDSALYLCASSLTGSNQPQHFGDGTRLSIL.

The V and J genes are TRBV30 and TRBJ1-4; D call uncertain. V was pared by 1 base and J by 7 bases, with 13 bases between. The CDR3 has 14 amino acids. The germline V gene has CDR1 GTSNPN and CDR2 SVGIG (reference sequence). The chain's CDR3 is CAWSAGPLGEKLFF. CDR3 coding DNA: TGTGCCTGGAGTGCGGGCCCCCTAGGTGAAAAACTGTTTTTT.

The J gene is TRBJ2-1, the V gene TRBV18; TRBD1 aligns across 9 bases. CDR3 length: 14 amino acids. The germline V gene encodes CDR1 KGHSH and CDR2 LQKENI. The V segment lost 4 bases and the J segment 11 bases; nucleotides outside the gene matches: 9. In DNA, the CDR3 is TGTGCCAGCTCACAGGGACAGGGAATACTTAAGCAGTTCTTC. This translates into CASSQGQGILKQFF. The full variable domain, completed using reference TRBV18 and TRBJ2-1, is NAGVMQNPRHLVRRRGQEARLRCSPMKGHSHVYWYRQLPEEGLKFMVYLQKENIIDESGMPKERFSAEFPKEGPSILRIQQVVRGDSAAYFCASSQGQGILKQFFGPGTRLTVL.

The genes are TRBV7-2 and TRBJ1-5, with D possibly being TRBD1 (5 bases). The CDR3 consists of 12 residues. Germline V gene lookup returns CDR1 SGHTA and CDR2 FQGNSA. The germline V and J ends were trimmed by 7 bases and 9 bases, with 13 bases remaining between them. CDR3 in DNA: TGTGCCAGCACCATCGGGGGGGGGCCCCAGCATTTT. This sequence encodes CASTIGGGPQHF.

The chain recombines TRBV4-3 with TRBJ2-1; no clear D gene. The CDR3 is made up of 16 amino acids. V was shortened by 0 bases and J by 7 bases, with 16 bases between the two germline ends. CDR1 LGHNA and CDR2 YSLEER come from the germline V gene. CDR3 sequence (DNA): TGCGCCAGCAGCCAAGAATCCGGAAGAAGCTGGAATGAGCAGTTCTTC. Its translation is CASSQESGRSWNEQFF.

The chain recombines TRBV5-4 with TRBJ2-7, with D uncertain. In germline, CDR1 is SGHNT, CDR2 YYREEE (reference sequence). CDR3 length equals 13 residues. Trimming left V 8 bases short and J 1 base short, with 13 bases between. CDR3 nucleotide sequence: TGTGCCAGTGGCCGGGCGAATTCCTACGAGCAGTACTTC. This gives the protein CASGRANSYEQYF.

This rearrangement joins TRBV4-1 to TRBJ1-2; D is possibly TRBD1 (6 bases). V was clipped by 2 bases and J by 8 bases, with 15 bases between them. This CDR3 spans 14 amino acids. Germline V gene sequence: CDR1 MGHRA, CDR2 YSYEKL. CDR3 sequence (DNA): TGCGCCAGCAGCCAAACAGGACAGCCCGCCGGCTACACCTTC. This translates into CASSQTGQPAGYTF.